This T cell receptor beta chain was identified in a study of glioma-infiltrating T cells. For the study at large: Glioblastomas were WHO grade IV, sampled at first diagnosis; low-grade were grade II. Blood libraries targeted roughly 4.5- to 10-fold coverage of some 980,000 T cells.

Turning to this clonotype: The antigen remains unidentified.

The study's findings and limits: Signature shared blood CDR3 motifs were enriched in low-divergence and depleted in high-divergence patients.

TCR alpha and beta CDR3 regions were amplified from RNA using iRepertoire nested multiplex PCR. TCRdb re-called the multiplex PCR reads through MiXCR, storing one row per CDR3 protein. The repertoire has around 350,000 distinct CDR3 sequences, roughly two fifths of them found once; the top ten carry 12%. The sequence derives from a human donor with low-grade glioma or glioblastoma, undergoing nonglioma brain surgery, or in good health (not recorded which). What was sequenced was glioma tissue, nonneoplastic brain tissue, or PBMCs (not recorded which).

The CDR3 region has the DNA TGTGCCAGCAGCCGGACAGGGCGCCAAGAGACCCAGTACTTC. This encodes CASSRTGRQETQYF. The J gene is TRBJ2-5, the V gene TRBV5-4; 8 bases are shared with TRBD1. The CDR3 extends over 14 amino acids. CDR1 is SGHNT, CDR2 YYREEE, per germline (reference sequence). V trimming: 4 bases; J trimming: 1 base; junction bases outside the gene matches: 3. Filled out from reference TRBV5-4 and TRBJ2-5, the complete variable domain reads ETGVTQSPTHLIKTRGQQVTLRCSSQSGHNTVSWYQQALGQGPQFIFQYYREEENGRGNFPPRFSGLQFPNYSSELNVNALELDDSALYLCASSRTGRQETQYFGPGTRLLVL.